This TCR beta chain is from a study of vaccination and CD4 T cells after COVID-19. About the study: Spike peptides, overlapping and drawn from SARS-CoV-2, HCoV-NL63, HCoV-OC43 and HCoV-229E, were used to stimulate cells.

Points from the study as a whole: A nonsignificant rise from roughly 21 to 40 was seen in the median number of SARS-CoV-2-reactive clonotypes. Among those convalescent, a median 86.3% of reactive clones emerged solely post-vaccination.

Points on this clonotype: Antigen unknown.

The CDR3 runs 15 residues. Germline CDR1 SNHLY, CDR2 FYNNEI. The ends were cut back, 5 bases at V and 6 bases at J, with 17 bases in the middle. Sequence data for DNA of cultured CD4+ T cells were generated by the Oncomine TCR Beta short-read assay. CD4+ T cells were cultured, and genomic DNA was extracted from them. TCRdb analysed the PCR reads with MiXCR anew, one entry per CDR3 protein. The data show 15,000 to 20,000 distinct CDR3 sequences, roughly three fifths seen once. The treatment: roughly 10-day PBMC culture with coronavirus spike peptide pools or control peptides (ViraFEST assay). This sequence originates from a human donor who had recovered from COVID-19. The specimen sequenced was CD4+ T cells from blood, cultured in vitro. The chain is built from TRBV2 and TRBJ1-5; tentatively, D is TRBD1 (5 bases). The CDR3, as DNA: TGTGCCAGCAGTAACCCAGGGCGGGGGTTTCAGCCCCAGCATTTT. It specifies CASSNPGRGFQPQHF.